Sequencing of this T cell receptor beta chain was carried out in a study of shared clonotypes between healthy human individuals. General study results and limits: When compared with the clonotypes that were shared by all four sorted-subset donors, the non-shared clonotypes turned out to have lower generation probabilities. Memory subsets had estimated richness that was generally smaller than that of naive subsets.

Losses at the gene ends were 9 bases for V and 5 bases for J; bases not matched to a gene: 8. Germline values: CDR1 MNHEY, CDR2 SMNVEV (reference sequence). CDR3 length: 13 amino acids. This clone appeared once. The antigen is not known. CD45RO-negative cells were positively selected for CCR7, leaving out terminally differentiated effector memory CD45RA+ cells. The healthy adult donors were HIV-negative and reported no recent acute infections or vaccinations. For sorted subsets, 150 to 200 ng DNA per replicate equaled 30,000 or so T cell genomes. Method: immunoSEQ multiplex PCR; TCRdb's copy keeps in-frame clones and lacks some. The profile shows about 580,000 clones, roughly 98% of them singletons.

The rearrangement links TRBV27 to TRBJ2-7; 9 bases line up with TRBD1. The origin of this receptor is a man aged 30 to 39 in good health. Sequences were obtained from naive CD8+ T cells sorted from blood. The CDR3 nucleotides are TGTGCCAGTTACAGGGGGCCGAGCGACGAGCAGTACTTC. Protein: CASYRGPSDEQYF.